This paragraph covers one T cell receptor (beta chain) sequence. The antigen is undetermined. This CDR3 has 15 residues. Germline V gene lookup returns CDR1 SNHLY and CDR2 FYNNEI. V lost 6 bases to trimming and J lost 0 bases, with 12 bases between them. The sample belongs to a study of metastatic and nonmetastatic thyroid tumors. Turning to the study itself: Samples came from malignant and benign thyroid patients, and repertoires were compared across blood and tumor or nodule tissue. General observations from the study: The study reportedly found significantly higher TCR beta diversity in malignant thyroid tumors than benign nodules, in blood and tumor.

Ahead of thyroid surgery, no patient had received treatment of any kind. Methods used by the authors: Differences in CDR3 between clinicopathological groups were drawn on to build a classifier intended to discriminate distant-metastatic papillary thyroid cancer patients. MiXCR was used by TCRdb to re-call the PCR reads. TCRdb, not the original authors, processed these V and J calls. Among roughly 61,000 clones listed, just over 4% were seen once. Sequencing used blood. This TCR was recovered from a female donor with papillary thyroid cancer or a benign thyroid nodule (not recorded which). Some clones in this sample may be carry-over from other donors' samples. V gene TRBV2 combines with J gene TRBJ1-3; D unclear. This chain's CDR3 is CASRSQWDSGNTIYF. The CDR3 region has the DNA TGTGCCAGCAGGTCGCAGTGGGACTCTGGAAACACCATATATTTT.